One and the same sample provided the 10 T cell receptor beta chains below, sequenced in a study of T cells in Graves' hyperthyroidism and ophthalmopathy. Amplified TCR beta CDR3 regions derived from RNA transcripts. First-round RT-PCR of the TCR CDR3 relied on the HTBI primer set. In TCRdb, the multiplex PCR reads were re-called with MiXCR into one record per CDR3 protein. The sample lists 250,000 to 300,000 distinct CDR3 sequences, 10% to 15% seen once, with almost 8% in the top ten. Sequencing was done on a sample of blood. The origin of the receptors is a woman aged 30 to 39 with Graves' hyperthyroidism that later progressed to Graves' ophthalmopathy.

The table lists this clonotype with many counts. The CDR3 reads CASSRSQNTGELFF. The CDR3 nucleotides are TGTGCCAGCAGCCGAAGTCAAAACACCGGGGAGCTGTTTTTT. The V and J genes are TRBV7-3 and TRBJ2-2, with D hard to call. Germline CDR1 SGHTA, CDR2 FQGTGA. The CDR3 consists of 14 residues. Trimming pared 5 bases from V and 2 bases from J, leaving 9 bases between. Full variable domain (outside the CDR3, taken from reference TRBV7-3 and TRBJ2-2): GAGVSQTPSNKVTEKGKYVELRCDPISGHTALYWYRQSLGQGPEFLIYFQGTGAADDSGLPNDRFFAVRPEGSVSTLKIQRTERGDSAVYLCASSRSQNTGELFFGEGSRLTVL.

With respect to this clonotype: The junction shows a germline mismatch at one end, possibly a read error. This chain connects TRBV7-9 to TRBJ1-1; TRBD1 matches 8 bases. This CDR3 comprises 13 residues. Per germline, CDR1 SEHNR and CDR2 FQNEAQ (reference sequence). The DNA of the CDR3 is TGCGCCAGCAGCCAACAGGGGGGGGGGCGAGCTTTCTTT. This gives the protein CASSQQGGGRAFF.

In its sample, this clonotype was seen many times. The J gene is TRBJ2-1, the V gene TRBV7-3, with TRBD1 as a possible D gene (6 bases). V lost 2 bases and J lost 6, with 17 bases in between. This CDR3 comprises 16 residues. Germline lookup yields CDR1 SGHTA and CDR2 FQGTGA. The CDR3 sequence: CASSLLGTNSANEQFF. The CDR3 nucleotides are TGTGCCAGCAGCTTACTAGGGACAAACTCCGCCAATGAGCAGTTCTTC.

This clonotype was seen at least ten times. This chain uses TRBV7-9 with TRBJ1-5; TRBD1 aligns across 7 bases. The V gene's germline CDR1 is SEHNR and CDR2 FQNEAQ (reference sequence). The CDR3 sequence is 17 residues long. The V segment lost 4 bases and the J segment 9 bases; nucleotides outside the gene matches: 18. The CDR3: CASSSFPSGTASRPQHF. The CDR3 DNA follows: TGTGCCAGCAGCTCATTCCCCTCCGGGACAGCCTCCCGGCCCCAGCATTTT.

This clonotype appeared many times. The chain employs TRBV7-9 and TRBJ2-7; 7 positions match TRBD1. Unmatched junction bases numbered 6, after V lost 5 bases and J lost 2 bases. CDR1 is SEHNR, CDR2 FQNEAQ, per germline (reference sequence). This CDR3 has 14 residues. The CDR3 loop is CASSTLQGPYEQYF. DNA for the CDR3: TGTGCCAGCAGCACTCTACAGGGGCCCTACGAGCAGTACTTC. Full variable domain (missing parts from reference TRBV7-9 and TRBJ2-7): DTGVSQNPRHKITKRGQNVTFRCDPISEHNRLYWYRQTLGQGPEFLTYFQNEAQLEKSRLLSDRFSAERPKGSFSTLEIQRTEQGDSAMYLCASSTLQGPYEQYFGPGTRLTVT.

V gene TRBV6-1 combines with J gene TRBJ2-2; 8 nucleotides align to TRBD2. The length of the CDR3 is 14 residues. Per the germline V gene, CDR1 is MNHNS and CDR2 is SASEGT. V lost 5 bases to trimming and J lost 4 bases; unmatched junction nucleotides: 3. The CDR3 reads CASSSGLATGELFF. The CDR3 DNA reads TGTGCCAGCAGTTCCGGACTAGCCACCGGGGAGCTGTTTTTT.

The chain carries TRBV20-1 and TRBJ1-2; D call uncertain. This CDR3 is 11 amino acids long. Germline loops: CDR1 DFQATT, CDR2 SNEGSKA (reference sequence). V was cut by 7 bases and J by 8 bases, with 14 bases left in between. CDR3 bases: TGCAGTGTGGCTAGGGCTAAGGGCTACACCTTC. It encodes CSVARAKGYTF.

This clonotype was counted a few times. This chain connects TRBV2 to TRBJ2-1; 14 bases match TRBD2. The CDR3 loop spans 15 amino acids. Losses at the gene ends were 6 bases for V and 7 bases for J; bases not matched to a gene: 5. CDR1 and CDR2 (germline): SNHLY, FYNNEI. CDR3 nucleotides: TGTGCCAGCAGACCCGGGACTAGCGGGAGTAATGAGCAGTTCTTC. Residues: CASRPGTSGSNEQFF.

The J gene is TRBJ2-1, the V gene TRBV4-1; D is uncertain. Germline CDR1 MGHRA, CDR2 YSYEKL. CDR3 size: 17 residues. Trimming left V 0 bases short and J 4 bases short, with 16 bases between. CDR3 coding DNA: TGCGCCAGCAGCCAAGATCCTGGTTCCGGGCCTTACAATGAGCAGTTCTTC. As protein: CASSQDPGSGPYNEQFF.

Written as DNA, the CDR3 is TGTGCCAGCAGCTTGGGCCCTACGATGGAGACCCAGTACTTC. Its translation: CASSLGPTMETQYF. J is TRBJ2-5 and V is TRBV5-8, with D unresolved. Germline V gene data show CDR1 as SGHTS and CDR2 as YDEGEE. V was shortened by 0 bases and J by 5 bases, with 11 bases between the two germline ends. The CDR3 contains 14 residues.